The next 22 T cell receptor beta chains were all read from a single sample in a study of cytomegalovirus exposure and HLA in healthy donors. PCR amplification relied on 60 Vbeta primers (plus 13 Jbeta primers). Sequencing was performed with immunoSEQ multiplex PCR; in TCRdb, only in-frame clones are kept and a portion is missing. The table has tens of thousands of clones, about 69% seen once. Sequenced material: PBMCs. These receptors all come from a man aged 25-40 years in good health and CMV-seropositive.

The CDR3 region is CASGRILAGGGELFF. In nucleotides, the CDR3 is TGTGCTAGTGGCAGGATCCTAGCGGGGGGCGGGGAGCTGTTTTTT. The chain carries TRBV12-5 and TRBJ2-2; 11 positions match TRBD2. The CDR3 sequence is 15 residues long. The V gene end was trimmed by 6 bases and the J gene end by 7 bases; junction bases not matched to a gene: 7. Germline CDR1 is LGHNT and CDR2 is FRNRAP.

The J gene is TRBJ1-4, the V gene TRBV30; D is perhaps TRBD1 (5 bases). The germline CDR1 and CDR2 sequences are GTSNPN and SVGIG (reference sequence). V lost 1 base and J lost 5, with 8 bases in between. The CDR3 is 13 amino acids. CDR3 coding DNA: TGTGCCTGGAGTGCGCAGGGAAATGAAAAACTGTTTTTT. This encodes CAWSAQGNEKLFF. The whole variable domain, filled in from reference TRBV30 and TRBJ1-4, reads SQTIHQWPATLVQPVGSPLSLECTVEGTSNPNLYWYRQAAGRGLQLLFYSVGIGQISSEVPQNLSASRPQDRQFILSSKKLLLSDSGFYLCAWSAQGNEKLFFGSGTQLSVL.

The chain uses TRBV28 and TRBJ1-1; D unclear. The V gene lost 1 base and the J gene lost 7 bases, with 13 bases spanning the gap. Germline assignment: CDR1 MDHEN and CDR2 SYDVKM. This CDR3 is built from 14 residues. As DNA, the CDR3 is TGTGCCAGCAGTTTATTCAGGATTCGAATTGAAGCTTTCTTT. It codes for CASSLFRIRIEAFF.

There are a few counts of this clone. The V call is TRBV25-1, the J call TRBJ2-3; 11 bases fit TRBD2. V gave up 11 bases and J gave up 9 bases; unmatched junction bases: 10. The CDR3 covers 13 residues. Germline values: CDR1 MGHDK, CDR2 SYGVNS. For the CDR3, the DNA is TGTGCCTCGCTAGCGGGGGGCGGGGGGACGCAGTATTTT. Translated, it gives CASLAGGGGTQYF.

V gene TRBV14 combines with J gene TRBJ2-3; D is unresolved. Trimming removed 1 base from V and 6 bases from J, with 5 bases in between. In germline, CDR1 is SGHDN, CDR2 FVKESK. This CDR3 has 12 residues. For the CDR3, the DNA is TGTGCCAGCAGCCAAGTTTCGGATACGCAGTATTTT. Protein product: CASSQVSDTQYF.

With regard to this clone: Distinct nucleotide sequences in the sample also encode this CDR3. This sequence joins TRBV7-3 and TRBJ2-3, with D uncertain. The CDR3 covers 12 residues. Trimming stripped 4 bases from V and 2 bases from J, with 4 bases between. Germline CDR1 reads SGHTA; CDR2 reads FQGTGA. The CDR3: CASSSVTDTQYF. CDR3 DNA sequence: TGTGCCAGCAGCTCCGTCACAGATACGCAGTATTTT.

The CDR3 is CAWSVLVSNQPQHF. The CDR3 nucleotides are TGTGCCTGGAGTGTACTAGTTAGCAATCAGCCCCAGCATTTT. V usage is TRBV30 and J usage is TRBJ1-5; D remains ambiguous. CDR3 length: 14 residues. Per the germline V gene, CDR1 is GTSNPN and CDR2 is SVGIG (reference sequence). V lost 0 bases, J lost 0 bases, and 6 bases lay in between.

The gene calls are TRBV6-5 and TRBJ2-1; weak D call: TRBD1 (5 bases). Trimming removed 0 bases at V and 0 bases at J, with 6 bases between. This CDR3 spans 15 amino acids. Germline loops: CDR1 MNHEY, CDR2 SVGAGI. The CDR3 is CASSYSGASYNEQFF. The CDR3 nucleotides read TGTGCCAGCAGTTACTCAGGGGCCTCCTACAATGAGCAGTTCTTC.

The CDR3 sequence: CASSENKVYEQYF. DNA of the CDR3: TGTGCCAGCAGTGAAAACAAAGTCTACGAGCAGTACTTC. V is TRBV6-1 and J is TRBJ2-7, with unresolved D. V gave up 2 bases and J gave up 3 bases, with 8 bases separating them. Germline CDR1 is MNHNS and CDR2 is SASEGT. The CDR3 runs to 13 residues.

DNA for the CDR3: TGCAGCGTTGAGAGGGCACTCTCCTACAATGAGCAGTTCTTC. It specifies CSVERALSYNEQFF. J is TRBJ2-1 and V is TRBV29-1; D possibly corresponds to TRBD2 (5 bases). V was pared by 3 bases and J by 0 bases, with 9 bases between. The V gene's germline CDR1 is SQVTM and CDR2 ANQGSEA. The CDR3 sequence is 14 residues long.

This chain joins TRBV11-1 and TRBJ2-5, with TRBD2 matching 8 bases. The V gene end was trimmed by 5 bases and the J gene end by 9 bases; junction bases not matched to a gene: 11. Germline V CDR1 and CDR2: SGHAT, FQDESV (reference sequence). The CDR3 covers 14 residues. Here the CDR3 reads CASSHGGEEFSQYF. The CDR3 DNA reads TGTGCCAGCAGCCACGGGGGGGAAGAGTTTTCCCAGTACTTC.

The chain uses TRBV9 and TRBJ1-1; 10 bases are shared with TRBD1. J was trimmed by 3 bases and V by 0 bases; bases with no gene match: 2. CDR3 length: 15 amino acids. Germline V gene lookup returns CDR1 SGDLS and CDR2 YYNGEE. The CDR3 DNA sequence: TGTGCCAGCAGCGTAGTCGGGACAGGGGACACTGAAGCTTTCTTT. It is translated as CASSVVGTGDTEAFF.

The chain uses TRBV2 and TRBJ1-1; D gene ambiguous. The CDR3 has 13 residues. In germline, CDR1 is SNHLY, CDR2 FYNNEI. V was trimmed by 8 bases and J by 0 bases, leaving 10 bases between them. CDR3 in DNA: TGTGCCAGCCAAAACAGTTTGAACACTGAAGCTTTCTTT. It is translated as CASQNSLNTEAFF. Filled out from reference TRBV2 and TRBJ1-1, the complete variable domain reads EPEVTQTPSHQVTQMGQEVILRCVPISNHLYFYWYRQILGQKVEFLVSFYNNEISEKSEIFDDQFSVERPDGSNFTLKIRSTKLEDSAMYFCASQNSLNTEAFFGQGTRLTVV.

The chain carries TRBV9 and TRBJ2-1; TRBD1 is a possible D gene (6 bases). CDR1 and CDR2 (germline): SGDLS, YYNGEE. The CDR3 consists of 14 residues. V was shortened by 4 bases and J by 0 bases, with 8 bases between the two germline ends. This CDR3 reads CASSPQGSYNEQFF. The CDR3 nucleotides are TGTGCCAGCAGCCCACAGGGCTCCTACAATGAGCAGTTCTTC. Using reference TRBV9 and TRBJ2-1 for the parts outside the CDR3, the full variable domain is DSGVTQTPKHLITATGQRVTLRCSPRSGDLSVYWYQQSLDQGLQFLIQYYNGEERAKGNILERFSAQQFPDLHSELNLSSLELGDSALYFCASSPQGSYNEQFFGPGTRLTVL.

The chain is built from TRBV19 and TRBJ2-7; the D is unclear. This CDR3 comprises 14 residues. Trimming removed 1 base from V and 3 bases from J, with 10 bases in between. Germline CDR1 reads LNHDA; CDR2 reads SQIVND (reference sequence). Here the CDR3 DNA reads TGTGCCAGTAGTATAGGCGAGGAGTACTACGAGCAGTACTTC. Encoded protein: CASSIGEEYYEQYF. Filled out from reference TRBV19 and TRBJ2-7, the complete variable domain reads DGGITQSPKYLFRKEGQNVTLSCEQNLNHDAMYWYRQDPGQGLRLIYYSQIVNDFQKGDIAEGYSVSREKKESFPLTVTSAQKNPTAFYLCASSIGEEYYEQYFGPGTRLTVT.

The chain uses TRBV5-1 and TRBJ1-1; D uncertain. This CDR3 is built from 13 residues. Trimming took off 3 bases at V and 1 base at J, with 7 bases between the two ends. Germline CDR1 reads SGHRS; CDR2 reads YFSETQ. CDR3 coding DNA: TGCGCCAGCAGCTCCCTAGAGAACACTGAAGCTTTCTTT. This gives the protein CASSSLENTEAFF.

The chain has TRBV7-2 and TRBJ1-1; TRBD1 agrees at 7 bases. With V trimmed by 4 bases and J by 4 bases, 3 bases remained unmatched. Germline CDR1 is SGHTA and CDR2 is FQGNSA. The CDR3 extends over 13 amino acids. This CDR3 is CASSSQGFTEAFF. As DNA, the CDR3 is TGTGCCAGCAGCTCACAGGGGTTCACTGAAGCTTTCTTT.

This chain uses TRBV19 with TRBJ2-4, with D perhaps TRBD1 (5 bases). The CDR3 length is 16 residues. V was shortened by 5 bases and J by 0 bases, with 14 bases between the two germline ends. Germline V lookup: CDR1 LNHDA, CDR2 SQIVND (reference sequence). The CDR3 bases are TGTGCCAGTAGTCCTCAAGGACATTTAGCCAAAAACATTCAGTACTTC. Its protein product is CASSPQGHLAKNIQYF.

The rearrangement uses TRBV6-6 and TRBJ1-5; D not resolved. Germline loops: CDR1 MNHNY, CDR2 SVGAGI (reference sequence). The CDR3 contains 15 residues. With 5 bases removed from V and 2 bases from J, the gap between germline ends came to 13 bases. The CDR3 sequence is CASSPELGGNQPQHF. CDR3 DNA sequence: TGTGCCAGCAGTCCTGAATTGGGAGGCAATCAGCCCCAGCATTTT.

This clone has only a few counts. This chain joins TRBV5-1 and TRBJ2-7, with TRBD1 as a possible D gene (6 bases). This CDR3 is built from 15 residues. Germline assignment: CDR1 SGHRS and CDR2 YFSETQ. The V end lost 0 bases, the J end lost 4 bases, and 14 bases lay between the germline ends. The DNA for the CDR3 is TGCGCCAGCAGCTTGGCCCGTCAAAGGGGGTACGAGCAGTACTTC. Translation gives CASSLARQRGYEQYF.

The genes are TRBV7-6 and TRBJ2-7; D is possibly TRBD2 (7 bases). This CDR3 comprises 14 residues. Germline V gene sequence: CDR1 SGHVS, CDR2 FNYEAQ. With 9 bases removed from V and 4 bases from J, the gap between germline ends came to 19 bases. CDR3 sequence (DNA): TGTGCCAGGGGAGGGGACACCAAAGTTTACGAGCAGTACTTC. Its translation is CARGGDTKVYEQYF.

The V and J genes are TRBV7-2 and TRBJ1-2; possible D gene TRBD1, 5 bases. The CDR3 sequence is 15 residues long. Deletions cut 7 bases from V and 7 bases from J, with 22 bases between. Germline V lookup: CDR1 SGHTA, CDR2 FQGNSA. CDR3: CASTPFGHGPPGYTF. DNA for the CDR3: TGTGCCAGCACCCCGTTCGGACACGGGCCCCCTGGCTACACCTTC.